The entry below describes one T cell receptor (beta chain). Its specificity is unknown. The source of the sample is a study of T cells in localized non-small cell lung cancer. Whole-study results and caveats: A raised T cell density in blood coincided with lengthier overall survival. Since sequencing was restricted to only one region of the tumor, intratumor heterogeneity remains a possibility. Appearance in adjacent lung was seen for a median about 59 of the top 100 tumor clones.

This CDR3 contains 15 residues. The germline CDR1 and CDR2 sequences are LNHDA and SQIVND (reference sequence). The V end lost 9 bases, the J end lost 4 bases, and 21 bases lay between the germline ends. Sequencing was performed with immunoSEQ multiplex PCR; in TCRdb, only in-frame clones are kept and a portion is missing. The sample holds about 130,000 clones; roughly nine tenths are singletons and the top ten take approximately 1.7%. The source was peripheral blood, collected before any cancer treatment. V and J are TRBV19 and TRBJ1-1; perhaps TRBD1 as D (5 bases). The origin of this receptor is a female donor at least 60 years old with stage I lung adenocarcinoma. The CDR3 here is CASHTRDLRPTEAFF. DNA for the CDR3: TGTGCCAGCCACACAAGGGACCTACGCCCCACTGAAGCTTTCTTT.